Listed here are 8 T cell receptor beta chains from one sample, sequenced in a study of T cell responses to AZD1222 COVID-19 vaccine. The assay was immunoSEQ multiplex PCR, and TCRdb's table has in-frame clones only and misses some. The sample holds nearly 110,000 clones, 90% to 95% seen once. The input for sequencing was peripheral blood, taken on day 0 of AZD1222 vaccination. All receptors derive from an adult in good health.

The genes are TRBV7-2 and TRBJ2-5; D not resolved. The CDR3 contains 13 residues. V lost 1 base and J 2 bases, leaving 5 bases between the germline ends. Germline V lookup: CDR1 SGHTA, CDR2 FQGNSA. CDR3 nucleotide sequence: TGTGCCAGCAGCTTAGAACTGCAAGAGACCCAGTACTTC. It yields the protein CASSLELQETQYF.

The chain couples TRBV29-1 to TRBJ2-7; the match to TRBD1 covers 9 bases. The CDR3 covers 14 residues. Trimming removed 7 bases from V and 6 bases from J; junction bases left unmatched: 13. Germline CDR1 and CDR2: SQVTM and ANQGSEA. The CDR3 loop is CSARTGGLSGEQYF. The CDR3 region has the DNA TGCAGCGCCCGAACAGGGGGCTTATCTGGCGAGCAGTACTTC.

The J gene is TRBJ1-1, the V gene TRBV19; the D is unclear. In germline, CDR1 is LNHDA, CDR2 SQIVND (reference sequence). CDR3 length: 12 residues. V was shortened by 3 bases and J by 3 bases, with 5 bases between the two germline ends. CDR3 residues: CASSMEYTEAFF. In DNA form, the CDR3 reads TGTGCCAGTAGTATGGAATACACTGAAGCTTTCTTT.

This chain connects TRBV11-2 to TRBJ1-5, with TRBD1 identical over 10 bases. J gave up 6 bases and V 5 bases, and 10 bases lay outside the gene matches. The CDR3 totals 16 residues. Germline CDR1 is SGHAT and CDR2 is FQNNGV. In DNA form, the CDR3 reads TGTGCCAGCAGCCCAGGGGACAGGGGTTCAGGTCAGCCCCAGCATTTT. The encoded protein is CASSPGDRGSGQPQHF. The whole variable domain, filled in from reference TRBV11-2 and TRBJ1-5, reads EAGVAQSPRYKIIEKRQSVAFWCNPISGHATLYWYQQILGQGPKLLIQFQNNGVVDDSQLPKDRFSAERLKGVDSTLKIQPAKLEDSAVYLCASSPGDRGSGQPQHFGDGTRLSIL.

The chain has TRBV10-1 and TRBJ1-1; D unresolved. Germline values: CDR1 WNHNN, CDR2 SYGVQD (reference sequence). With 4 bases removed from V and 4 bases from J, the gap between germline ends came to 10 bases. CDR3 length: 13 amino acids. CDR3 loop: CASSAWGTTEAFF. The CDR3 DNA follows: TGCGCCAGCAGTGCTTGGGGAACCACTGAAGCTTTCTTT.

This chain joins TRBV7-8 and TRBJ2-2, with no clear D. The V end lost 1 base, the J end lost 7 bases, and 16 bases lay between the germline ends. Germline V gene lookup returns CDR1 SGHVS and CDR2 FQNEAQ. This CDR3 region has 16 residues. The CDR3, as DNA: TGTGCCAGCAGCTTAGGGGTGCCGGCTATAGGCGGGGAGCTGTTTTTT. Translation: CASSLGVPAIGGELFF.

This clone was observed once. This sequence joins TRBV27 and TRBJ2-7; D not certain. Germline V gene data show CDR1 as MNHEY and CDR2 as SMNVEV (reference sequence). Trimming stripped 7 bases from V and 6 bases from J, with 16 bases between. The CDR3 sequence is 13 residues long. In DNA, the CDR3 is TGTGCCAGCAAGGTGCAAGGCCGCGGCGAGCAGTACTTC. This gives the protein CASKVQGRGEQYF.

V gene TRBV7-8 combines with J gene TRBJ1-2; maybe TRBD1 (6 bases). Germline V gene lookup returns CDR1 SGHVS and CDR2 FQNEAQ. The CDR3 totals 17 residues. The V gene lost 1 base and the J gene lost 0 bases, with 15 bases spanning the gap. For the CDR3, the DNA is TGTGCCAGCAGCTTAGAGCGACCGGGACAAACTAACTATGGCTACACCTTC. Its translation: CASSLERPGQTNYGYTF.